This T cell receptor (beta chain) was retrieved from a study of brain T cells in children with intractable seizures. Sequencing was limited to surgery cases with top T cell transcript signatures in brain tissue. TCRdb keeps only in-frame clones here, not all; method: immunoSEQ multiplex PCR. The repertoire holds about 250 clones, approximately 84% seen once, with 22% in the top ten. Trimming cost V 4 bases and J 6 bases; bases outside gene matches: 3. Germline assignment: CDR1 KGHSH and CDR2 LQKENI. CDR3 length equals 14 residues. The sequencing here drew on resected brain tissue, taken at surgery. The chain couples TRBV18 to TRBJ2-1, with 10 bases identical to TRBD2. This TCR came from a girl aged 10-17 years with tuberous sclerosis and intractable seizures. CDR3 sequence (DNA): TGTGCCAGCTCACAACTAGCGGGAATCAATGAGCAGTTCTTC. Its protein is CASSQLAGINEQFF.